The clone carrying this T cell receptor (beta chain) was observed a handful of times. The antigen is not known. The assay was immunoSEQ multiplex PCR, and TCRdb's table has in-frame clones only and misses some. Among approximately 56,000 clones listed, around 76% were seen once. This specimen comes from a study of memory CD4+ T cells and cytomegalovirus serostatus. Study summary: Donors were healthy Belgian adults, several CMV seropositive and around 24 seronegative. General study points: The CMV-associated TCR signature appears largely within the CD4+ memory repertoire.

Single viable CD3+CD4+CD8-CD45RO+ cells were sorted as the memory CD4+ T cells. Serum IgG to CMV pp150, pp28, p38 and p52 defined serostatus. After thawing, CD4+ T cells were positively selected. The sample taken for sequencing was memory CD4+ T cells from blood. The TCR comes from an adult in good health and CMV-seronegative.

Here the CDR3 reads CAIGRQGSESPLHF. In DNA, the CDR3 is TGTGCCATCGGCCGACAGGGATCAGAGTCACCCCTCCACTTT. The genes are TRBV10-3 and TRBJ1-6, with TRBD1 matching 7 bases. Trimming at V came to 8 bases and at J to 10 bases, leaving 11 bases not matched to a gene. There are 14 residues in the CDR3. CDR1 and CDR2 (germline): ENHRY, SYGVKD.